This T cell receptor beta chain was obtained from a study of T cells in Graves' hyperthyroidism and ophthalmopathy. At the level of the study: Peripheral blood was collected at initial diagnosis, before any treatment.

Researchers amplified the TCR beta CDR3 regions from RNA transcripts. During a first-round RT-PCR of the TCR CDR3, the HTBI primer set was used. TCRdb recomputed calls from the multiplex PCR reads with MiXCR, one row per CDR3 protein. The sample gives around 600,000 distinct CDR3 sequences, 15% to 18% of which show up once; around 7.5% is in the top ten. Thyroid ultrasound, orbital computed tomography, clinical symptoms, and serum thyroxine and TRAb underpinned diagnoses. Study observations and caveats: Researchers found most expanded thyroid clonotypes above 0.001 in blood as well. Ophthalmopathy stood apart from stable hyperthyroidism in a 13 V-J model.

This clonotype occurred many times. Antigen unknown. Germline V lookup: CDR1 SGHRS, CDR2 YFSETQ. Trimming removed 1 base from V and 0 bases from J, with 11 bases in between. This CDR3 contains 16 residues. This TCR came from a woman under 40 with Graves' hyperthyroidism. V is TRBV5-1 and J is TRBJ2-1, with D hard to call. Sequencing input: blood. This chain's CDR3 is CASSLQNPSSYNEQFF. In nucleotides, the CDR3 is TGCGCCAGCAGCTTGCAGAATCCGAGCTCCTACAATGAGCAGTTCTTC.